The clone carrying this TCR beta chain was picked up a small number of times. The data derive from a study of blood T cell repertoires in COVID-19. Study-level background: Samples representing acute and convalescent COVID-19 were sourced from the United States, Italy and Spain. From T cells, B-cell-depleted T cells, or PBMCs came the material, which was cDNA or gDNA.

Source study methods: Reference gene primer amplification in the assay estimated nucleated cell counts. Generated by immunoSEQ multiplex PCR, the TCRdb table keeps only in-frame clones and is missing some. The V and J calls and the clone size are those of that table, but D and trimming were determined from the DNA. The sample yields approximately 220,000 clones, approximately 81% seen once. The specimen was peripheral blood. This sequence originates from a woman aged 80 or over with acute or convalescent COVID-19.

Written as DNA, the CDR3 is TGTGCCAGCCGAACCAATCAAGGCGGGAACTATGGCTACACCTTC. The encoded protein is CASRTNQGGNYGYTF. The chain is built from TRBV6-5 and TRBJ1-2; no clear D gene. Trimming pared 8 bases from V and 2 bases from J, leaving 18 bases between. The CDR3 totals 15 residues. CDR1 is MNHEY and CDR2 is SVGAGI in the germline V gene.